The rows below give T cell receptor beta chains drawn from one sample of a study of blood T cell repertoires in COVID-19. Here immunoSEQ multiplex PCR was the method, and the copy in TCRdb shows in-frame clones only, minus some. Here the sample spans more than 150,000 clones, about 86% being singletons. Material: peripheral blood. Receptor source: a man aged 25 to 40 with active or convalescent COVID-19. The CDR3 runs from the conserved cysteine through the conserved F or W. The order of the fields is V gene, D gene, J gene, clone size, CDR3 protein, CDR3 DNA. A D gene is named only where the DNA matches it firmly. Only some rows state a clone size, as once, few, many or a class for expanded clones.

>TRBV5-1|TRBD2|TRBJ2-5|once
CASSLVAGDQETQYF
TGCGCCAGCAGCTTGGTTGCGGGGGACCAAGAGACCCAGTACTTC
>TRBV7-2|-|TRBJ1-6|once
CASRWRDSNNSPLHF
TGTGCCAGCAGATGGAGAGACAGCAATAATTCACCCCTCCACTTT
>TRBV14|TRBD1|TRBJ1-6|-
CASSHWDRVGSPLHF
TGTGCCAGCAGCCATTGGGACAGGGTTGGTTCACCCCTCCACTTT
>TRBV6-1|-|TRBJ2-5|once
CASSESRRGETQYF
TGTGCCAGCAGTGAATCAAGGCGAGGAGAGACCCAGTACTTC
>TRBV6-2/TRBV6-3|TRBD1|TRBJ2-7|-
CASSYGRQGGYEQYF
TGTGCCAGCAGTTACGGTCGACAGGGGGGCTACGAGCAGTACTTC
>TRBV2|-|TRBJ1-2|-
CASRGLIYGYTF
TGTGCCAGCAGGGGGCTTATCTATGGCTACACCTTC
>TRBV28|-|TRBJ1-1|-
CASQLGAEGDTEAFF
TGTGCCAGCCAACTGGGGGCGGAAGGGGACACTGAAGCTTTCTTT
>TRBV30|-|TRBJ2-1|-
CAWSAGSRDYNEQFF
TGTGCCTGGAGTGCCGGGTCCAGGGATTACAATGAGCAGTTCTTC
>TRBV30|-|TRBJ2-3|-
CAWSLTGMTRGGYRTQYF
TGTGCCTGGAGTTTGACAGGGATGACTCGCGGGGGGTATCGTACGCAGTATTTT
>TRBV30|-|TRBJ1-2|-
CAWRGLSGPNYGYTF
TGTGCCTGGAGGGGGCTTTCGGGTCCTAACTATGGCTACACCTTC
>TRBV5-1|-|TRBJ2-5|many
CASSPFLPGERQETQYF
TGCGCCAGCAGCCCTTTTCTGCCGGGGGAACGACAAGAGACCCAGTACTTC
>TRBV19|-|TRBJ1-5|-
CASSPLTGSNQPQHF
TGTGCCAGTAGCCCCTTGACGGGTAGCAATCAGCCCCAGCATTTT
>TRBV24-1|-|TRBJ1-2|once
CATSDRHWNYGYTF
TGTGCCACCAGTGACAGACACTGGAACTATGGCTACACCTTC
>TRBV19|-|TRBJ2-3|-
CASSPDSLKVDTQYF
TGTGCCAGTAGCCCCGACAGCTTAAAGGTCGATACGCAGTATTTT
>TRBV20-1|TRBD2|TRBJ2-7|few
CSASLSSGSSYEQYF
TGCAGTGCTAGTCTCTCTAGCGGGAGCTCCTACGAGCAGTACTTC
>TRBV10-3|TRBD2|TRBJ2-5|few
CAISERPGLASQETQYF
TGTGCCATCAGTGAGCGGCCGGGACTAGCGTCCCAAGAGACCCAGTACTTC